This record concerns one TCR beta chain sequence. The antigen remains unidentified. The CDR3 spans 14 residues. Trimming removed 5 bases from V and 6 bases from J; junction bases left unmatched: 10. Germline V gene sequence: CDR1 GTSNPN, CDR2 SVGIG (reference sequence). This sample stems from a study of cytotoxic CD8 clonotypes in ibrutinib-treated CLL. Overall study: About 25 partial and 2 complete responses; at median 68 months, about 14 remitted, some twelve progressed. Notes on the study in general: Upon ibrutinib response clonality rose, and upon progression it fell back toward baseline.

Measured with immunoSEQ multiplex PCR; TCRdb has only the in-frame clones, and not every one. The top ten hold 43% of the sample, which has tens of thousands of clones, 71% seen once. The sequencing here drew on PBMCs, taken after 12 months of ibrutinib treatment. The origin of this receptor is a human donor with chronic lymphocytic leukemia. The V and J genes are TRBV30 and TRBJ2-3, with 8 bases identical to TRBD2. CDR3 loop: CAWSIAGGQDTQYF. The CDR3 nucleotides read TGTGCCTGGTCCATCGCGGGAGGACAGGATACGCAGTATTTT.